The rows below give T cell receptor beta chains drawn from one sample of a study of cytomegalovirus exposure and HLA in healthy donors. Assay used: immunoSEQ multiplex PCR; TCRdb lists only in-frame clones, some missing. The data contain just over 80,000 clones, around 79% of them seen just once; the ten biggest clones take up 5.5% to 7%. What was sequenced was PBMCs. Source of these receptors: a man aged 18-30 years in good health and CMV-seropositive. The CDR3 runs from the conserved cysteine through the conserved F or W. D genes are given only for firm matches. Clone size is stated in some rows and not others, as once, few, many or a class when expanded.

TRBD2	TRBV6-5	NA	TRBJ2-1	CASSYSVNRDYNGQFF	TGTGCCAGCAGTTACTCCGTAAACCGGGACTACAATGGGCAGTTCTTC
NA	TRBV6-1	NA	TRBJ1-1	CASSDLGQNTEAFF	TGTGCCAGCAGTGATCTGGGACAGAACACTGAAGCTTTCTTT
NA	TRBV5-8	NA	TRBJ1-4	CASSLVSWGGEKLFF	TGTGCCAGCAGCTTGGTATCTTGGGGAGGAGAAAAACTGTTTTTT
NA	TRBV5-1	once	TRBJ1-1	CASSFKQGSDAFF	TGCGCCAGCAGCTTTAAACAGGGATCGGACGCTTTCTTT
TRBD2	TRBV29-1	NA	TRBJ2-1	CSVEGTAGLAGVRTYNEQFF	TGCAGCGTTGAAGGGACGGCAGGACTAGCGGGAGTGAGGACCTACAATGAGCAGTTCTTC
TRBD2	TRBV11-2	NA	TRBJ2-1	CASSLGSGTEQFF	TGTGCCAGCAGCTTAGGGAGCGGGACCGAGCAGTTCTTC
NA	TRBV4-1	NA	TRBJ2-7	CASSQGVRDEQYF	TGCGCCAGCAGCCAGGGCGTCAGGGACGAGCAGTACTTC
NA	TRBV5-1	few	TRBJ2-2	CASTDKSGNTGELFF	TGCGCCAGCACCGATAAAAGCGGGAACACCGGGGAGCTGTTTTTT
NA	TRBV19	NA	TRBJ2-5	CASSIASGFETQYF	TGTGCCAGTAGTATAGCCTCCGGGTTTGAGACCCAGTACTTC
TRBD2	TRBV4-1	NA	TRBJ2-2	CASSQVSSGNTGELFF	TGCGCCAGCAGCCAAGTTTCTAGCGGCAACACCGGGGAGCTGTTTTTT
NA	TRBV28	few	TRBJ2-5	CASSLWGRIQETQYF	TGTGCCAGCAGTTTATGGGGGCGGATACAAGAGACCCAGTACTTC
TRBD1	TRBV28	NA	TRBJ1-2	CASSPQGQDGGYTF	TGTGCCAGCAGTCCCCAGGGACAGGACGGGGGCTACACCTTC
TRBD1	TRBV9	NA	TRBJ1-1	CASSGRGPEAFF	TGTGCCAGCAGCGGCAGGGGGCCCGAAGCTTTCTTT
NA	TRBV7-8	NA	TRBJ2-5	CASSLERTGVETQYF	TGTGCCAGCAGCTTAGAAAGGACGGGAGTGGAGACCCAGTACTTC
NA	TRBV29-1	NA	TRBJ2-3	CSSLNPADTQYF	TGCAGCTCCCTGAACCCGGCAGATACGCAGTATTTT
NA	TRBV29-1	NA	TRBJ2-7	CSVLLDNSYEQYF	TGCAGCGTCTTACTAGACAACTCCTACGAGCAGTACTTC
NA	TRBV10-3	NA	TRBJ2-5	CAISRDGTPQETQYF	TGTGCCATCAGTAGGGACGGGACTCCTCAAGAGACCCAGTACTTC
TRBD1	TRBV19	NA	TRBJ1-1	CASSPGQTEAFF	TGTGCCAGTAGTCCGGGACAGACTGAAGCTTTCTTT
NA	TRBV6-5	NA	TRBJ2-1	CASSYSGPTRNEQFF	TGTGCCAGCAGTTACTCGGGGCCGACTAGGAATGAGCAGTTCTTC
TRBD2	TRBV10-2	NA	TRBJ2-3	CASSAGTSGSADTQYF	TGCGCCAGCAGCGCTGGGACTAGCGGGAGTGCAGATACGCAGTATTTT
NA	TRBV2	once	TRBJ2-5	CASKRDNQETQYF	TGTGCCAGCAAGCGGGACAATCAAGAGACCCAGTACTTC
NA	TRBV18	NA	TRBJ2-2	CASSPLWSTGELFF	TGTGCCAGCTCACCCCTCTGGAGCACCGGGGAGCTGTTTTTT
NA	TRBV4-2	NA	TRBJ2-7	CASSQATSRSHEQYF	TGTGCCAGCAGCCAAGCGACTAGTAGAAGCCACGAGCAGTACTTC
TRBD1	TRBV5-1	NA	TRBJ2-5	CASSPRQGSGETQYF	TGCGCCAGCAGCCCCAGACAGGGATCGGGCGAGACCCAGTACTTC
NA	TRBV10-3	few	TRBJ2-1	CAISLATEQFF	TGTGCCATCAGTCTAGCGACAGAGCAGTTCTTC
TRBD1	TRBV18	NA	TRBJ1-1	CASSLDRGGEAFF	TGTGCCAGCTCGTTGGACAGGGGCGGTGAAGCTTTCTTT
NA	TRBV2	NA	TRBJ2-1	CASNPEEQFF	TGTGCCAGCAATCCTGAGGAGCAGTTCTTC
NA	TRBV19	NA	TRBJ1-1	CASRGQGITEAFF	TGTGCCAGTAGAGGGCAGGGAATCACTGAAGCTTTCTTT
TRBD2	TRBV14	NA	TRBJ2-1	CASSRAGTSASEQFF	TGTGCCAGCAGCCGAGCCGGGACTAGCGCTTCTGAGCAGTTCTTC